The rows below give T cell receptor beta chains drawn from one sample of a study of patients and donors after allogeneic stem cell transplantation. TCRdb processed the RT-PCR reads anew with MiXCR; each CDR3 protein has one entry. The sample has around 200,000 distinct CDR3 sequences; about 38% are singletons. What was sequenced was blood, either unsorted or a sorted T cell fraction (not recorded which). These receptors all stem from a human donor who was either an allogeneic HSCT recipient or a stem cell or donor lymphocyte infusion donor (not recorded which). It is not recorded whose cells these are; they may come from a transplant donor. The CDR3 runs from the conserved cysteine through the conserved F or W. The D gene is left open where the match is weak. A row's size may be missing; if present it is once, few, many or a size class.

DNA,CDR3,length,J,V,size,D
TGCGCCAGCAGCTTAGCGGGGGGGACCTACGAGCAGTACTTC,CASSLAGGTYEQYF,14,TRBJ2-7,TRBV5-1,NA,TRBD2
TGTGCCAGCAGTGAAGCGGATCAAGAGACCCAGTACTTC,CASSEADQETQYF,13,TRBJ2-5,TRBV6-1,few,NA
TGTGCCATCAGTGAGGGTGGAAACACTGAAGCTTTCTTT,CAISEGGNTEAFF,13,TRBJ1-1,TRBV10-3,many,NA
TGTGCCAGCAGCCCGGGACGCATAAATTGGGAGACCCAGTACTTC,CASSPGRINWETQYF,15,TRBJ2-5,TRBV28,few,NA
TGTGCCAGCAAGCGGGGAGCCTACGAGCAGTACTTC,CASKRGAYEQYF,12,TRBJ2-7,TRBV28,NA,TRBD2
TGTGCCAGCAGTTCCCTCTTGACAGATACGCAGTATTTT,CASSSLLTDTQYF,13,TRBJ2-3,TRBV27,NA,NA
TGTGCCAGCAGTCCTCCGTGGGGGGTTGGAGAAAAACTGTTTTTT,CASSPPWGVGEKLFF,15,TRBJ1-4,TRBV27,NA,NA
TGCAGTGCTAGGGGGACAGGGGGCAATAATTCACCCCTCCACTTT,CSARGTGGNNSPLHF,15,TRBJ1-6,TRBV20-1,many,TRBD1
TGTGCCAGCAGTATCCTGACAGGGGGCAAAATGTGGTCCCAGCATTTT,CASSILTGGKMWSQHF,16,TRBJ1-5,TRBV25-1,few,TRBD1
TGCAGTGCTAGCGCGGGACAGGTACCATACAATGAGCAGTTCTTC,CSASAGQVPYNEQFF,15,TRBJ2-1,TRBV20-1,NA,TRBD1
TGTGCCATCAGTGAGACGGGAAACACTGAAGCTTTCTTT,CAISETGNTEAFF,13,TRBJ1-1,TRBV10-3,many,NA
TGTGCCAGCTCTCCTGACAGGGCTAATTCACCCCTCCACTTT,CASSPDRANSPLHF,14,TRBJ1-6,TRBV18,few,TRBD1
TGTGCCAGCAGCTATTTCTATAGCGGGGAGGCCCAGTACTTC,CASSYFYSGEAQYF,14,TRBJ2-5,TRBV7-6,NA,TRBD2
TGCGCCAGCAGCAGCCGGACTGCAGAGAATGAGCAGTTCTTC,CASSSRTAENEQFF,14,TRBJ2-1,TRBV5-1,NA,NA
TGTGCCAGCAGCCACTCGGGACAAGGCCACGAGCAGTACTTC,CASSHSGQGHEQYF,14,TRBJ2-7,TRBV4-2,NA,NA
TGCGCCAGCAGCCAACTCAGGGGGCGAGGGGACACTGAAGCTTTCTTT,CASSQLRGRGDTEAFF,16,TRBJ1-1,TRBV4-1,few,TRBD1
TGTGCCAGCAGCTTAAGGAGAGGGTCCTCCTACAATGAGCAGTTCTTC,CASSLRRGSSYNEQFF,16,TRBJ2-1,TRBV7-3,few,NA
TGCAGTGCTAGAAACTGGGATAACTATGGCTACACCTTC,CSARNWDNYGYTF,13,TRBJ1-2,TRBV20-1,NA,NA
TGTGCCAGCAGTTTGGGTGGAGACCGATTGGCGCCCCAGCATTTT,CASSLGGDRLAPQHF,15,TRBJ1-5,TRBV27,NA,NA
TGTGCCAGCAGCTCACAGGGGGCTGGTGAAGCTTTCTTT,CASSSQGAGEAFF,13,TRBJ1-1,TRBV7-9,few,TRBD1
TGTGCCAGCTCAGGGGGCCCTAATCAGCCCCAGCATTTT,CASSGGPNQPQHF,13,TRBJ1-5,TRBV7-3,few,TRBD1
TGTGCCAGCAGCCAAGAACAGGCGGTGGGGAACACCATATATTTT,CASSQEQAVGNTIYF,15,TRBJ1-3,TRBV4-2,NA,NA
TGTGCCAGCAGCTTAGACACGTACTATGGCTACACCTTC,CASSLDTYYGYTF,13,TRBJ1-2,TRBV14,few,NA
TGTGCCAGCAGCTTAACAGACCTCAATGAGCAGTTCTTC,CASSLTDLNEQFF,13,TRBJ2-1,TRBV7-9,NA,NA
TGCGCCAGCAGGGACATTCAGGAAGAAAAACTGTTTTTT,CASRDIQEEKLFF,13,TRBJ1-4,TRBV5-1,few,NA
TGTGCCAGCAGTGACCAAACCGCGGACAGACATACGAACACTGAAGCTTTCTTT,CASSDQTADRHTNTEAFF,18,TRBJ1-1,TRBV6-1,NA,NA
TGCGCCAGCAGCCACGAAAACTATGGCTACACCTTC,CASSHENYGYTF,12,TRBJ1-2,TRBV5-1,few,NA
TGTGCCAGCAGCTCATCCGAGCAGGAGCTAGTTGGGACAGATACGCAGTATTTT,CASSSSEQELVGTDTQYF,18,TRBJ2-3,TRBV5-6,NA,NA
TGTGCCTTTGACAGGGGACCCTACGAGCAGTACTTC,CAFDRGPYEQYF,12,TRBJ2-7,TRBV30,few,TRBD1
TGTGCCAGCAGCGTAGCTTCAGGTTACAATGAGCAGTTCTTC,CASSVASGYNEQFF,14,TRBJ2-1,TRBV9,once,NA
TGTGCCAGCAGCTTGGGACTTCAACTCTCCACAGATACGCAGTATTTT,CASSLGLQLSTDTQYF,16,TRBJ2-3,TRBV7-8,NA,NA
TGTGCCAGCAGGGACAGGGAAGATACGCAGTATTTT,CASRDREDTQYF,12,TRBJ2-3,TRBV12-3/TRBV12-4,NA,TRBD1
TGTGCCAGCAGTCCTAGTACCCCACCCCGAGGCACAGATACGCAGTATTTT,CASSPSTPPRGTDTQYF,17,TRBJ2-3,TRBV12-3/TRBV12-4,few,NA
TGCGCCAGCAGCCAAGAACCAGCGGGGGTATACAATGAGCAGTTCTTC,CASSQEPAGVYNEQFF,16,TRBJ2-1,TRBV4-3,NA,TRBD2
TGTGCCAGCAGCCTAAAATGGGGAATTAGCAATCAGCCCCAGCATTTT,CASSLKWGISNQPQHF,16,TRBJ1-5,TRBV12-3/TRBV12-4,NA,NA
TGCAGTGCTAGAATGAGGCAGAACACTGAAGCTTTCTTT,CSARMRQNTEAFF,13,TRBJ1-1,TRBV20-1,NA,NA
TGTGCCAGCAGTCCCCAGGGATACACTGAAGCTTTCTTT,CASSPQGYTEAFF,13,TRBJ1-1,TRBV27,many,NA
TGTGCCAGCTCAACGACAGGGTACGAGCAGTACTTC,CASSTTGYEQYF,12,TRBJ2-7,TRBV18,NA,TRBD1
TGCGCCAGCAGTGGGATTATACCGGGACTAAACACCGGGGAGCTGTTTTTT,CASSGIIPGLNTGELFF,17,TRBJ2-2,TRBV10-1,few,TRBD2
TGTGCCAGTCGGGGACAGGGGGAAGAGACCCAGTACTTC,CASRGQGEETQYF,13,TRBJ2-5,TRBV19,NA,TRBD1
TGTGCCAGCAGTTACAGGGGCCGCTACAATGAGCAGTTCTTC,CASSYRGRYNEQFF,14,TRBJ2-1,TRBV12-3/TRBV12-4,NA,TRBD1
TGCGCCAGCAGTTCGGACAGGGCAGGGGAAAAACTGTTTTTT,CASSSDRAGEKLFF,14,TRBJ1-4,TRBV5-1,NA,TRBD1
TGTGCCAGCAGTGGGGACCCGACAGGGAGCTCCTATAATTCACCCCTCCACTTT,CASSGDPTGSSYNSPLHF,18,TRBJ1-6,TRBV6-1,NA,TRBD1
TGTCCCAGCAGTTTGGGGCTAGCGGGGGTCACAGATACGCAGTATTTT,CPSSLGLAGVTDTQYF,16,TRBJ2-3,TRBV28,NA,TRBD2
TGCGCCAGCAGCTTGGAACCAAGAGGGCCCGGGGCCAAAAACATTCAGTACTTC,CASSLEPRGPGAKNIQYF,18,TRBJ2-4,TRBV5-1,NA,NA
TGCAGTGCTAGAAGGGACAGCTACGAGCAGTACTTC,CSARRDSYEQYF,12,TRBJ2-7,TRBV20-1,NA,TRBD1
TGTGCCAGCGGAACATGGGGGGATTCACCCCTCCACTTT,CASGTWGDSPLHF,13,TRBJ1-6,TRBV5-6,NA,NA
TGTGCCAGCAGCTTGGTAGCGGGGGGCTCCTACGAGCAGTACTTC,CASSLVAGGSYEQYF,15,TRBJ2-7,TRBV5-5,NA,TRBD2
TGCAGCGTGGAAGCAGGGGCGGCGAACACTGAAGCTTTCTTT,CSVEAGAANTEAFF,14,TRBJ1-1,TRBV29-1,NA,NA
TGTGCCAGTGGGACTAGCGGGGGACGGGAGACCCAGTACTTC,CASGTSGGRETQYF,14,TRBJ2-5,TRBV19,NA,TRBD2
TGTGCCAGCAGCTTAGCGCGGGGACGCCCAACCTATGGCTACACCTTC,CASSLARGRPTYGYTF,16,TRBJ1-2,TRBV7-9,few,NA
TGTGCCAGCAGTCTGCCCCGGACTAGCGGGTTCACAGATACGCAGTATTTT,CASSLPRTSGFTDTQYF,17,TRBJ2-3,TRBV12-3/TRBV12-4,few,TRBD2
TGTGCCATCCGGGGCCAGGGAGGCTACGAGCAGTACTTC,CAIRGQGGYEQYF,13,TRBJ2-7,TRBV10-3,NA,NA
TGTGCCAGCAGCTTAGACGAGGGCTCGTCCTACGAGCAGTACTTC,CASSLDEGSSYEQYF,15,TRBJ2-7,TRBV7-7,NA,NA
TGCGCCAGCAGCTTCATCGGGACTCACTATGGCTACACCTTC,CASSFIGTHYGYTF,14,TRBJ1-2,TRBV5-1,NA,NA
TGCGCCAGCAGCACCGGACAGGGGTCCCCTACTGGAAACACCATATATTTT,CASSTGQGSPTGNTIYF,17,TRBJ1-3,TRBV5-1,NA,TRBD1
TGTGCCAGCGGCGGCATCTGGGGCTATGGCTACACCTTC,CASGGIWGYGYTF,13,TRBJ1-2,TRBV28,NA,NA